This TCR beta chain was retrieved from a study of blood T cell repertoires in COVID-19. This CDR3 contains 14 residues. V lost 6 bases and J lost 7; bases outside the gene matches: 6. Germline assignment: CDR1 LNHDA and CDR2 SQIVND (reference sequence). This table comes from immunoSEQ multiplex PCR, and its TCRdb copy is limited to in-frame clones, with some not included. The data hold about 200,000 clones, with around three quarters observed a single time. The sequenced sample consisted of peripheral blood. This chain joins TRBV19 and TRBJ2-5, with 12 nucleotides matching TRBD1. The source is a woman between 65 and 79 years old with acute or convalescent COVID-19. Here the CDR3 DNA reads TGTGCCAGTAGCCCGGGACAGGGGGCTCGGACCCAGTACTTC. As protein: CASSPGQGARTQYF.